Below are 10 T cell receptor beta chains sequenced from a single sample in a study of blood T cell repertoires in COVID-19. Here immunoSEQ multiplex PCR was the method, and the copy in TCRdb shows in-frame clones only, minus some. The repertoire holds approximately 350,000 clones, with over 75% as singletons. Material: PBMCs or T cells enriched from blood (not recorded which). The origin of the receptors is a woman in her 30s who had recovered from COVID-19.

A few counts support this clone. V gene TRBV12-3 or TRBV12-4 combines with J gene TRBJ2-7; 15 bases line up with TRBD2. This CDR3 region has 13 residues. Trimming cost V 4 bases and J 13 bases; bases outside gene matches: 5. CDR3 coding DNA: TGTGCCAGCAGTTCAGGACTAGCGGGGGGGCATTACTTC. It is translated as CASSSGLAGGHYF.

The chain uses TRBV7-9 and TRBJ2-2, with 8 positions matching TRBD1. CDR3 length equals 14 residues. V shed 0 bases and J 7 bases; nucleotides not matched to a gene: 1. Germline V gene sequence: CDR1 SEHNR, CDR2 FQNEAQ (reference sequence). The CDR3 reads CASSLATGGGELFF. In nucleotides, the CDR3 is TGTGCCAGCAGCTTAGCAACAGGGGGCGGGGAGCTGTTTTTT.

This chain connects TRBV7-2 to TRBJ2-2, with a weak D call TRBD2 (5 bases). Germline lookup yields CDR1 SGHTA and CDR2 FQGNSA. The CDR3 spans 15 residues. V was pared by 1 base and J by 1 base, with 7 bases between. Here the CDR3 DNA reads TGTGCCAGCAGCTTAGTAGCGCTGAACACCGGGGAGCTGTTTTTT. This encodes CASSLVALNTGELFF. Full variable domain (missing parts from reference TRBV7-2 and TRBJ2-2): GAGVSQSPSNKVTEKGKDVELRCDPISGHTALYWYRQSLGQGLEFLIYFQGNSAPDKSGLPSDRFSAERTGGSVSTLTIQRTQQEDSAVYLCASSLVALNTGELFFGEGSRLTVL.

This sequence joins TRBV2 and TRBJ2-2; 9 bases map to TRBD2. This CDR3 is built from 16 residues. In germline, CDR1 is SNHLY, CDR2 FYNNEI. The trim removed 4 bases at V and 7 bases at J, leaving 10 bases unmatched. CDR3 coding DNA: TGTGCCAGCAGTGCCCTCGGGACTAGCATTGGCGGGGAGCTGTTTTTT. Its translation: CASSALGTSIGGELFF.

V usage is TRBV19 and J usage is TRBJ1-1; D unclear. Germline assignment: CDR1 LNHDA and CDR2 SQIVND (reference sequence). The CDR3 runs to 14 residues. The germline V and J ends were trimmed by 5 bases and 1 base, with 11 bases remaining between them. The CDR3 reads CASSLGLANTEAFF. The CDR3 DNA reads as TGTGCCAGTAGTCTAGGGTTAGCGAACACTGAAGCTTTCTTT.

This clone was counted a single time. The chain recombines TRBV25-1 with TRBJ2-5; D perhaps matches TRBD1 (5 bases). CDR3 length equals 15 residues. Trimming cost V 1 base and J 5 bases, with 14 bases left between them. Germline lookup yields CDR1 MGHDK and CDR2 SYGVNS. CDR3 sequence: CASSESGALRETQYF. CDR3 nucleotides: TGTGCCAGCAGTGAATCTGGGGCCCTTAGGGAGACCCAGTACTTC.

V usage is TRBV6-5 and J usage is TRBJ2-2; 10 bases align to TRBD2. The CDR3 spans 14 residues. J was trimmed by 7 bases and V by 6 bases; bases with no gene match: 5. Germline V gene data show CDR1 as MNHEY and CDR2 as SVGAGI. The CDR3 loop reads CASRAQRGGGELFF. For the CDR3, the DNA is TGTGCCAGCAGGGCCCAGCGGGGGGGCGGGGAGCTGTTTTTT.

V gene TRBV3-1 (or the pseudogene TRBV3-2) combines with J gene TRBJ1-1, with no clear D. The CDR3 loop spans 13 amino acids. V shed 6 bases and J shed 6 bases, with 14 bases lying between them. Germline CDR1 reads LGHDT; CDR2 reads YNNKEL (reference sequence). In DNA form, the CDR3 reads TGTGCCAGCAGGCGGGCCGCCTACGCTGAAGCTTTCTTT. Its translation is CASRRAAYAEAFF.

The chain has TRBV19 and TRBJ2-1; 10 nucleotides align to TRBD1. With V trimmed by 5 bases and J by 7 bases, 17 bases remained unmatched. The CDR3 loop spans 18 amino acids. CDR1 is LNHDA, CDR2 SQIVND, per germline (reference sequence). The CDR3 protein is CASSRRDRGLESQNEQFF. CDR3 nucleotides: TGTGCCAGTAGTCGCCGGGACAGGGGACTAGAGAGTCAGAATGAGCAGTTCTTC.

This rearrangement joins TRBV27 to TRBJ2-5; 7 bases fit TRBD2. Germline CDR1 reads MNHEY; CDR2 reads SMNVEV (reference sequence). V was clipped by 4 bases and J by 5 bases; unmatched bases: 10. The CDR3 has 15 residues. CDR3 in DNA: TGTGCCAGCAGTTCCGGGACTACCATAAGGGAGACCCAGTACTTC. Amino acid sequence: CASSSGTTIRETQYF.